One sample yielded the 16 T cell receptor beta chains listed below, sequenced in a study of regulatory T cells in long-lasting Graves disease. Specified time point: newly diagnosed GD, antithyroid drugs for less than 3 months. Scientists built the TCR library using RNA that was extracted from PBMCs. TCR beta libraries were built with iRepertoire HTBI primers and Arm-PCR of CDR3 regions. TCRdb recomputed calls from the multiplex PCR reads with MiXCR, one row per CDR3 protein. The sample records 530,000 or so distinct CDR3 sequences, roughly 13% being singletons. These data were also filed under a second study, of T cells in Graves' hyperthyroidism and ophthalmopathy.

Sequencing used peripheral blood mononuclear cells (PBMCs), obtained at new diagnosis, from a patient treated with antithyroid drugs. Source of these receptors: a young man with Graves disease.

This clonotype was detected many times. This chain connects TRBV12-3 or TRBV12-4 to TRBJ2-5; D not resolved. Trimming stripped 4 bases from V and 5 bases from J, with 23 bases between. The CDR3 length is 17 residues. Written as DNA, the CDR3 is TGTGCCAGCAGTTCACGCCCTCCCTCCGGGTCCGGGGAGACCCAGTACTTC. It is translated as CASSSRPPSGSGETQYF.

In this sample, this clonotype turned up many times. The CDR3 region has the DNA TGTGCCAGCACCAGAGTAGCGGACACCGGGGAGCTGTTTTTT. Protein: CASTRVADTGELFF. The chain is built from TRBV7-2 and TRBJ2-2; the D gene is possibly TRBD2 (6 bases). This CDR3 spans 14 amino acids. Per the germline V gene, CDR1 is SGHTA and CDR2 is FQGNSA. The germline V and J ends were trimmed by 7 bases and 3 bases, with 12 bases remaining between them.

The table lists this clonotype with many counts. The V call is TRBV20-1, the J call TRBJ2-4; no clear D gene. The germline gives CDR1 DFQATT, CDR2 SNEGSKA (reference sequence). The CDR3 spans 14 residues. V gave up 1 base and J gave up 11 bases, with 18 bases separating them. CDR3: CSARADSGYPLQYF. The CDR3 region has the DNA TGCAGTGCTAGAGCTGATTCGGGCTACCCTCTTCAGTACTTC.

This clonotype was found many times. This chain uses TRBV6-1 with TRBJ1-5; TRBD1 is a possible D gene (5 bases). This CDR3 is built from 13 residues. Trimming took off 4 bases at V and 6 bases at J, with 10 bases between the two ends. Germline CDR1 and CDR2: MNHNS and SASEGT. In DNA form, the CDR3 reads TGTGCCAGCAGTGCGCACGGGGGTCAGCCCCAGCATTTT. Translation: CASSAHGGQPQHF.

Only a few counts were recorded for this clonotype. V gene TRBV28 combines with J gene TRBJ1-3, with no clear D. V lost 7 bases, J lost 3 bases, and 19 bases lay in between. Germline loops: CDR1 MDHEN, CDR2 SYDVKM. The CDR3 totals 16 residues. CDR3 sequence (DNA): TGTGCCAGCAACCCCTGGGGAGTCTCCGGTGGAAACACCATATATTTT. It encodes CASNPWGVSGGNTIYF.

This clonotype has a count of ten or more. The V call is TRBV15, the J call TRBJ2-2, with D uncertain. Looked up from germline, CDR1 is LNHNV and CDR2 is YYDKDF (reference sequence). The CDR3 has 13 residues. The ends were cut back, 8 bases at V and 0 bases at J, with 7 bases in the middle. The CDR3 bases are TGTGCCACCGAGACCGCGAACACCGGGGAGCTGTTTTTT. It specifies CATETANTGELFF. The full variable domain, with the rest looked up from reference TRBV15 and TRBJ2-2, is DAMVIQNPRYQVTQFGKPVTLSCSQTLNHNVMYWYQQKSSQAPKLLFHYYDKDFNNEADTPDNFQSRRPNTSFCFLDIRSPGLGDTAMYLCATETANTGELFFGEGSRLTVL.

This clonotype has ten or more counts. This chain links TRBV28 with TRBJ1-1, with a tentative D call TRBD1 (5 bases). V was clipped by 5 bases and J by 4 bases, with 8 bases between them. The CDR3 has 12 amino acids. Germline V gene sequence: CDR1 MDHEN, CDR2 SYDVKM. This chain's CDR3 is CASSQGTTEAFF. The CDR3 DNA sequence: TGTGCCAGCAGTCAGGGAACCACTGAAGCTTTCTTT.

In the case of this clonotype: A much larger clone is a single base away; this may be a read error. The J gene is TRBJ2-7, the V gene TRBV20-1, with D unclear. Germline loops: CDR1 DFQATT, CDR2 SNEGSKA (reference sequence). CDR3 size: 12 residues. The germline V and J ends were trimmed by 4 bases and 6 bases, with 13 bases remaining between them. CDR3 bases: TGCAGTGCTAACCTTGAGGCCGGCGAGCAGTACTTC. It is translated as CSANLEAGEQYF.

This clonotype came up a few times. This chain uses TRBV5-1 with TRBJ2-7; the D is unclear. CDR1 SGHRS and CDR2 YFSETQ come from the germline V gene. This CDR3 spans 14 amino acids. V gave up 7 bases and J gave up 0 bases, with 14 bases separating them. CDR3 sequence (DNA): TGCGCCAGCGGCCGGGTGCCAAGCTCCTACGAGCAGTACTTC. It translates to CASGRVPSSYEQYF.

A few counts support this clonotype. This sequence joins TRBV29-1 and TRBJ2-7; the D gene is possibly TRBD1 (6 bases). The CDR3 extends over 11 amino acids. Germline-derived CDR1 and CDR2 are SQVTM and ANQGSEA. V lost 8 bases, J lost 4 bases, and 12 bases lay in between. The CDR3 region has the DNA TGCAGCTACAGGGTTCAGTACGAGCAGTACTTC. It encodes CSYRVQYEQYF.

This clonotype was counted ten times or more. The chain links TRBV28 to TRBJ2-5, with D tentatively TRBD1 (6 bases). CDR3 size: 18 residues. The V end was cut by 8 bases, the J end by 1 base, with 26 bases between. Germline CDR1 is MDHEN and CDR2 is SYDVKM. CDR3 in amino acids: CASLNRDQGRSIQETQYF. In DNA form, the CDR3 reads TGTGCCAGCTTAAACAGGGATCAGGGCAGGTCCATCCAAGAGACCCAGTACTTC.

The table lists this clonotype with many counts. The V call is TRBV2, the J call TRBJ1-2; D is perhaps TRBD1 (5 bases). V lost 8 bases and J lost 8, with 21 bases in between. The CDR3 extends over 14 amino acids. The germline V gene has CDR1 SNHLY and CDR2 FYNNEI. CDR3 region: CASSSGRAGHGYTF. CDR3 sequence (DNA): TGTGCCAGCTCTTCGGGGAGGGCAGGGCACGGCTACACCTTC. Combining the CDR3 with reference TRBV2 and TRBJ1-2 gives the whole variable domain EPEVTQTPSHQVTQMGQEVILRCVPISNHLYFYWYRQILGQKVEFLVSFYNNEISEKSEIFDDQFSVERPDGSNFTLKIRSTKLEDSAMYFCASSSGRAGHGYTFGSGTRLTVV.

This clonotype was seen ten or more times. The genes are TRBV15 and TRBJ2-1; D may be TRBD2 (5 bases). The CDR3 loop spans 14 amino acids. Trimming took off 4 bases at V and 2 bases at J, with 9 bases between the two ends. Germline values: CDR1 LNHNV, CDR2 YYDKDF (reference sequence). CDR3 DNA: TGTGCCACCAGCAATGAGCGGACCTACAATGAGCAGTTCTTC. Translating it yields CATSNERTYNEQFF.

This clonotype has ten or more counts. The chain recombines TRBV7-9 with TRBJ2-7, with TRBD2 matching over 10 bases. Germline values: CDR1 SEHNR, CDR2 FQNEAQ (reference sequence). The CDR3 spans 18 residues. After removal of 1 base from V and 0 bases from J, the junction contained 9 bases not matched to a gene. The CDR3, as DNA: TGTGCCAGCAGCTTAGACGCAGCGGGAGGGTTATACTCCTACGAGCAGTACTTC. Translating gives CASSLDAAGGLYSYEQYF. Full variable domain (remainder filled in from reference TRBV7-9 and TRBJ2-7): DTGVSQNPRHKITKRGQNVTFRCDPISEHNRLYWYRQTLGQGPEFLTYFQNEAQLEKSRLLSDRFSAERPKGSFSTLEIQRTEQGDSAMYLCASSLDAAGGLYSYEQYFGPGTRLTVT.

Many counts were recorded for this clonotype. V usage is TRBV11-2 and J usage is TRBJ2-2; 9 bases line up with TRBD2. The CDR3 extends over 18 amino acids. V was clipped by 5 bases and J by 3 bases; unmatched bases: 13. Germline CDR1 is SGHAT and CDR2 is FQNNGV. The CDR3 sequence: CASSTRQGSGRHTGELFF. The DNA for the CDR3 is TGTGCCAGCAGCACACGACAGGGTAGCGGGAGACACACCGGGGAGCTGTTTTTT.

For this clonotype: Germline is not matched at one junction end, which may reflect a read error. CDR3 protein: CAGSLGGGIMQYF. The CDR3 coding sequence is TGTGCCGGCAGCTTAGGGGGGGGGATTATGCAGTATTTT. The V and J genes are TRBV11-2 and TRBJ2-3, with D possibly matching TRBD2 (7 bases). Germline CDR1 SGHAT, CDR2 FQNNGV. This CDR3 comprises 13 residues.